The rows below give T cell receptor beta chains drawn from one sample of a study of yellow fever vaccine responses in identical twins. TCRdb processed the RT-PCR reads anew with MiXCR; each CDR3 protein has one entry. This table has roughly 10,000 distinct CDR3 sequences, around four fifths appearing once. Specimen: T cells from blood (PBMCs), unsorted or a sorted subset (not recorded which), collected before or after yellow fever vaccination (not recorded which). The receptor source for this set is a woman younger than 35 who received the yellow fever vaccine. Each CDR3 is given with its conserved first and last residue. A D gene is named only where the DNA matches it firmly. Size is stated for part of the rows, as once, few or many counts, or as a class when the clone is expanded.

size | J | V | D | CDR3 | DNA
NA | TRBJ2-5 | TRBV24-1 | NA | CATSDSRVLGETQYF | TGTGCCACCAGTGATTCCCGAGTACTGGGGGAGACCCAGTACTTC
NA | TRBJ2-2 | TRBV2 | NA | CASSQLTGTGELFF | TGTGCCAGCAGTCAACTTACAGGGACCGGGGAGCTGTTTTTT
few | TRBJ2-5 | TRBV7-7 | NA | CASSLGTQETQYF | TGTGCCAGCAGCTTAGGGACCCAAGAGACCCAGTACTTC
NA | TRBJ1-2 | TRBV5-1 | NA | CASSLAENRGYTF | TGCGCCAGCAGCTTGGCCGAGAACCGTGGCTACACCTTC
NA | TRBJ2-1 | TRBV5-6 | NA | CASGAASSYNEQFF | TGTGCCAGCGGAGCTGCCAGCTCCTACAATGAGCAGTTCTTC
NA | TRBJ1-2 | TRBV24-1 | NA | CATSESGGDGYTF | TGTGCCACCAGTGAGTCCGGGGGCGATGGCTACACCTTC
NA | TRBJ2-3 | TRBV24-1 | NA | CATSDPRVGFAGGGSDTQYF | TGTGCCACCAGTGATCCCCGTGTCGGGTTTGCAGGAGGTGGTTCGGATACGCAGTATTTT
NA | TRBJ1-5 | TRBV5-4 | NA | CASSSDARNQPQHF | TGTGCCAGCAGCTCAGACGCGCGCAATCAGCCCCAGCATTTT
NA | TRBJ2-7 | TRBV27 | TRBD2 | CASTLLGPSGPYEQYF | TGTGCCAGCACCCTCCTGGGGCCTAGCGGTCCCTACGAGCAGTACTTC
NA | TRBJ2-5 | TRBV10-3 | TRBD2 | CAISESPGLSLQQETQYF | TGTGCCATCAGTGAGTCCCCGGGACTATCCCTACAGCAAGAGACCCAGTACTTC
once | TRBJ2-1 | TRBV7-1 | NA | CASSASLLALEADEQFF | TGTGCCAGCAGCGCGAGCCTACTAGCCCTGGAAGCGGATGAGCAGTTCTTC
NA | TRBJ1-1 | TRBV6-2/TRBV6-3 | TRBD1 | CASSYGTGGNTEAFF | TGTGCCAGCAGTTACGGTACAGGGGGGAACACTGAAGCTTTCTTT
NA | TRBJ1-2 | TRBV28 | TRBD1 | CASSSIPNRGRGYTF | TGTGCCAGCAGTTCCATCCCGAACAGGGGGAGGGGCTACACCTTC
NA | TRBJ1-2 | TRBV11-1 | NA | CASSLVLPLTENYGYTF | TGTGCCAGCAGCTTAGTCCTACCTTTGACGGAGAACTATGGCTACACCTTC